Below are 17 T cell receptor beta chains sequenced from a single sample in a study of graft-versus-host responses after intestinal transplantation. Data came from immunoSEQ multiplex PCR; TCRdb stores just in-frame clones and leaves some out. Among about 9,900 clones listed, roughly 93% were seen once. The starting material was PBMCs, obtained 8 days after intestinal transplant. The receptor source for this set is a human patient who received an intestinal transplant, so some T cells may come from the graft donor.

V gene TRBV5-1 combines with J gene TRBJ2-5; 7 bases are a match to TRBD1. Germline CDR1 is SGHRS and CDR2 is YFSETQ. CDR3 length equals 14 residues. Losses at the gene ends were 1 base for V and 2 bases for J; bases not matched to a gene: 2. The chain's CDR3 is CASSLTGAQETQYF. The CDR3 DNA reads as TGCGCCAGCAGCTTGACAGGGGCGCAAGAGACCCAGTACTTC.

The chain recombines TRBV4-1 with TRBJ2-2; D is possibly TRBD2 (6 bases). CDR1 and CDR2 (germline): MGHRA, YSYEKL. The CDR3 is 18 amino acids. V shed 0 bases and J shed 0 bases, with 14 bases lying between them. CDR3 nucleotides: TGCGCCAGCAGCCAAGAAGTTAGCGGAACCGCGAACACCGGGGAGCTGTTTTTT. Protein sequence: CASSQEVSGTANTGELFF.

The V call is TRBV5-4, the J call TRBJ2-5, with D possibly called TRBD1 or TRBD2 (5 bases each). Trimming removed 0 bases at V and 5 bases at J, with 14 bases between. Germline V lookup: CDR1 SGHNT, CDR2 YYREEE (reference sequence). This CDR3 region has 15 residues. The CDR3 DNA is TGTGCCAGCAGCTTGGCGGCCAGGGTAGCGGAGACCCAGTACTTC. Translating gives CASSLAARVAETQYF.

This sequence joins TRBV11-2 and TRBJ1-6, with D unresolved. The CDR3 sequence is 13 residues long. Trimming took 1 base from V and 10 from J, leaving 8 bases between them. Per germline, CDR1 SGHAT and CDR2 FQNNGV. CDR3 region: CASSLVTVSPLHF. The CDR3 nucleotides read TGTGCCAGCAGCTTAGTAACCGTATCACCCCTCCACTTT.

The V and J genes are TRBV11-3 and TRBJ2-7, with TRBD1 identical over 10 bases. Germline loops: CDR1 SGHNT, CDR2 YENEEA. Germline trimming cut 5 bases from V and 5 bases from J; bases unmatched to any gene: 6. This CDR3 contains 14 residues. The CDR3 is CASSPGQGSHEQYF. In DNA form, the CDR3 reads TGTGCCAGCAGCCCGGGACAGGGGTCGCACGAGCAGTACTTC. Variable domain in full (rest from reference TRBV11-3 and TRBJ2-7): EAGVVQSPRYKIIEKKQPVAFWCNPISGHNTLYWYLQNLGQGPELLIRYENEEAVDDSQLPKDRFSAERLKGVDSTLKIQPAELGDSAVYLCASSPGQGSHEQYFGPGTRLTVT.

The V and J genes are TRBV27 and TRBJ2-2; 9 nucleotides align to TRBD1. The CDR3 extends over 15 amino acids. Germline assignment: CDR1 MNHEY and CDR2 SMNVEV (reference sequence). The junction had 7 bases not matched to a gene; V was cut back by 7 bases and J by 4 bases. DNA for the CDR3: TGTGCCAGCACAGTACAGGGGGCTAGCACCGGGGAGCTGTTTTTT. This gives the protein CASTVQGASTGELFF.

The CDR3 protein is CASSLEATRGYTF. The CDR3 DNA sequence: TGTGCCAGCAGCTTAGAGGCCACCCGGGGCTACACCTTC. The V and J genes are TRBV13 and TRBJ1-2; D gene unclear. The V and J ends lost 1 base and 8 bases respectively, with 11 bases between them. The CDR3 has 13 amino acids. Germline CDR1 and CDR2: PRHDT and FYEKMQ (reference sequence).

J is TRBJ1-1 and V is TRBV6-1; unclear D gene. V gave up 1 base and J gave up 8 bases, with 5 bases separating them. There are 11 residues in the CDR3. The V gene's germline CDR1 is MNHNS and CDR2 SASEGT. The CDR3 sequence is CASSEVREAFF. DNA for the CDR3: TGTGCCAGCAGTGAAGTCAGGGAAGCTTTCTTT.

The chain uses TRBV28 and TRBJ2-1; 8 bases line up with TRBD1. The ends lost 6 bases at V and 4 bases at J; junction bases unmatched: 14. Germline assignment: CDR1 MDHEN and CDR2 SYDVKM. The CDR3 consists of 17 residues. The CDR3, as DNA: TGTGCCAGCAGCCGACGGACAGGGTGGATTGATTACAATGAGCAGTTCTTC. It encodes CASSRRTGWIDYNEQFF.

This clone was observed a few times. The chain couples TRBV10-2 to TRBJ2-7; 7 bases align to TRBD2. The length of the CDR3 is 13 residues. Losses at the gene ends were 4 bases for V and 0 bases for J; bases not matched to a gene: 0. Germline V gives CDR1 WSHSY, CDR2 SAAADI. CDR3: CASSGTSSYEQYF. The CDR3 nucleotides are TGCGCCAGCAGTGGGACTAGCTCCTACGAGCAGTACTTC.

V is TRBV28 and J is TRBJ1-5; D unclear. CDR1 is MDHEN and CDR2 is SYDVKM in the germline V gene. The CDR3 consists of 15 residues. V was trimmed by 1 base and J by 2 bases, leaving 9 bases between them. Here the CDR3 reads CASSLFLGGNQPQHF. In DNA form, the CDR3 reads TGTGCCAGCAGTTTATTTCTCGGGGGCAATCAGCCCCAGCATTTT.

V and J are TRBV30 and TRBJ2-2, with D unclear. The CDR3 sequence is 17 residues long. Trimming left V 1 base short and J 4 bases short, with 19 bases between. Germline assignment: CDR1 GTSNPN and CDR2 SVGIG (reference sequence). CDR3 amino acids: CAWSALVGYGRTGELFF. In DNA form, the CDR3 reads TGTGCCTGGAGTGCTCTAGTGGGGTACGGTCGCACCGGGGAGCTGTTTTTT.

The CDR3 DNA follows: TGTGCCAGCAGTGTCGAAGAGACCCAGTACTTC. Amino acid sequence: CASSVEETQYF. V and J are TRBV2 and TRBJ2-5; D unresolved. CDR3 length: 11 amino acids. V lost 4 bases and J lost 3, with 3 bases in between. CDR1 SNHLY and CDR2 FYNNEI come from the germline V gene.

V is TRBV11-1 and J is TRBJ2-7; D is possibly TRBD1 (6 bases). The CDR3 extends over 12 amino acids. The germline CDR1 and CDR2 sequences are SGHAT and FQDESV (reference sequence). Trimming shortened V by 5 bases and J by 3 bases, and 8 bases separated the two germline ends. The CDR3 region has the DNA TGTGCCAGCAGCCCGACAGGCTACGAGCAGTACTTC. As protein: CASSPTGYEQYF.

V is TRBV7-9 and J is TRBJ2-3; 8 nucleotides agree with TRBD1. The CDR3 consists of 13 residues. The J segment lost 6 bases and the V segment lost 3 bases, leaving 2 bases of the junction unmatched. CDR1 is SEHNR and CDR2 is FQNEAQ in the germline V gene (reference sequence). CDR3 in amino acids: CASSLTGADTQYF. The CDR3 DNA reads TGTGCCAGCAGCTTGACAGGGGCGGATACGCAGTATTTT.

The chain employs TRBV27 and TRBJ2-1; 10 bases agree with TRBD1. The CDR3 contains 15 residues. Per germline, CDR1 MNHEY and CDR2 SMNVEV (reference sequence). V lost 4 bases to trimming and J lost 3 bases; unmatched junction nucleotides: 3. The CDR3 nucleotides read TGTGCCAGCAGTTCAAGGACAGGGGGCTACAATGAGCAGTTCTTC. Amino acids: CASSSRTGGYNEQFF.

Only a few counts were recorded for this clone. This sequence joins TRBV5-1 and TRBJ2-1, with 10 bases fitting TRBD2. In germline, CDR1 is SGHRS, CDR2 YFSETQ. V shed 0 bases, J shed 8 bases, and the junction held 8 bases outside the gene matches. The CDR3 totals 16 residues. CDR3 sequence (DNA): TGCGCCAGCAGCTTGGAGAGGAGCGGGGGGGCATATGAGCAGTTCTTC. Its protein is CASSLERSGGAYEQFF.